A selection of T cell receptor beta chains follows, all from one sample in a study of blood T cell repertoires in COVID-19. Data came from immunoSEQ multiplex PCR; TCRdb stores just in-frame clones and leaves some out. The sample carries about 94,000 clones, about 90% recorded once. The sample consisted of peripheral blood. The source is a human donor with acute or convalescent COVID-19. The donor label of this sample is uncertain. CDR3s include the opening cysteine and the closing phenylalanine or tryptophan. A D gene is named only where the DNA matches it firmly. Clone size, where shown, is once, few, many, or a class for clones that have expanded.

size: -
D: -
J: TRBJ2-3
V: TRBV15
CDR3: CATSTGGTDTQYF
DNA: TGTGCCACCAGTACGGGGGGCACAGATACGCAGTATTTT

size: -
D: TRBD1
J: TRBJ1-2
V: TRBV2
CDR3: CASSVQGADYGYTF
DNA: TGTGCCAGCAGTGTACAGGGGGCAGACTATGGCTACACCTTC

size: -
D: TRBD1
J: TRBJ2-2
V: TRBV5-1
CDR3: CASSPSSRTGSRGELFF
DNA: TGCGCCAGCAGCCCGAGCTCCCGGACAGGGAGCAGGGGGGAGCTGTTTTTT

size: -
D: -
J: TRBJ1-1
V: TRBV12-3/TRBV12-4
CDR3: CASSVSYTEAFF
DNA: TGTGCCAGCAGTGTTAGTTACACTGAAGCTTTCTTT

size: -
D: -
J: TRBJ2-3
V: TRBV5-1
CDR3: CASSLIETDTQYF
DNA: TGCGCCAGCAGCTTGATCGAGACAGATACGCAGTATTTT

size: -
D: TRBD1
J: TRBJ2-2
V: TRBV19
CDR3: CASATGTENTGELFF
DNA: TGTGCCAGTGCCACCGGGACAGAGAACACCGGGGAGCTGTTTTTT

size: few
D: -
J: TRBJ1-4
V: TRBV7-9
CDR3: CASSLDGGRGEKLFF
DNA: TGTGCCAGCAGCTTAGACGGGGGGCGCGGTGAAAAACTGTTTTTT

size: -
D: TRBD1
J: TRBJ2-7
V: TRBV9
CDR3: CASSPGTGNYEQYF
DNA: TGTGCCAGCAGCCCCGGGACAGGGAACTACGAGCAGTACTTC

size: -
D: -
J: TRBJ2-3
V: TRBV28
CDR3: CASSLSWGGTDTQYF
DNA: TGTGCCAGCAGCCTCTCCTGGGGGGGCACAGATACGCAGTATTTT

size: medium-sized
D: -
J: TRBJ2-7
V: TRBV3-1/TRBV3-2
CDR3: CASSYATGTYEQYF
DNA: TGTGCCAGCAGCTACGCGACAGGAACCTACGAGCAGTACTTC

size: -
D: TRBD1
J: TRBJ1-2
V: TRBV6-6
CDR3: CEGQGNYGYTF
DNA: TGTGAGGGACAGGGGAACTATGGCTACACCTTC

size: -
D: TRBD1
J: TRBJ1-1
V: TRBV4-1
CDR3: CASRKEQRGPANTEAFF
DNA: TGCGCCAGCAGGAAAGAACAAAGGGGGCCCGCGAACACTGAAGCTTTCTTT

size: -
D: -
J: TRBJ2-5
V: TRBV19
CDR3: CASSIADTETQYF
DNA: TGTGCCAGTAGTATAGCCGACACGGAGACCCAGTACTTC

size: -
D: TRBD2
J: TRBJ2-1
V: TRBV5-1
CDR3: CASRLAGNSYNEQFF
DNA: TGCGCCAGCAGACTAGCGGGCAACTCCTACAATGAGCAGTTCTTC

size: -
D: -
J: TRBJ2-1
V: TRBV2
CDR3: CASRSKQQGNEQFF
DNA: TGTGCCAGCAGGTCCAAACAACAGGGTAATGAGCAGTTCTTC

size: -
D: -
J: TRBJ1-6
V: TRBV9
CDR3: CASSVGMRVSYNSPLHF
DNA: TGTGCCAGCAGCGTAGGAATGAGGGTCTCCTATAATTCACCCCTCCACTTT

size: -
D: -
J: TRBJ2-1
V: TRBV4-1
CDR3: CASSQDWGLFSYNEQFF
DNA: TGCGCCAGCAGCCAAGATTGGGGGCTTTTCTCCTACAATGAGCAGTTCTTC

size: -
D: -
J: TRBJ1-1
V: TRBV28
CDR3: CASSPPGGPDRAFF
DNA: TGTGCCAGCAGTCCCCCCGGGGGGCCCGACCGAGCTTTCTTT

size: few
D: -
J: TRBJ2-1
V: TRBV7-2
CDR3: CASSARSEEFF
DNA: TGTGCCAGCAGCGCCCGTTCTGAGGAGTTCTTC

size: -
D: TRBD1
J: TRBJ2-7
V: TRBV24-1
CDR3: CATSDSGQGFYEQYF
DNA: TGTGCCACCAGTGATTCCGGACAGGGGTTTTACGAGCAGTACTTC

size: -
D: TRBD1
J: TRBJ2-7
V: TRBV5-6
CDR3: CASSLVAGGFYEQYF
DNA: TGTGCCAGCAGCTTGGTAGCAGGGGGTTTCTACGAGCAGTACTTC

size: -
D: -
J: TRBJ2-1
V: TRBV11-2
CDR3: CASSKSSQRGNEQFF
DNA: TGTGCCAGCAGTAAATCTTCCCAAAGAGGCAATGAGCAGTTCTTC

size: -
D: TRBD1
J: TRBJ1-4
V: TRBV19
CDR3: CASSIYRQGSTNEKLFF
DNA: TGTGCCAGTAGTATTTATCGACAGGGCTCAACTAATGAAAAACTGTTTTTT

size: -
D: -
J: TRBJ2-7
V: TRBV25-1
CDR3: CASSELSGPSYEQYF
DNA: TGTGCCAGCAGTGAATTGAGCGGGCCCTCCTACGAGCAGTACTTC

size: -
D: -
J: TRBJ2-7
V: TRBV28
CDR3: CASSLGQDAAHPFF
DNA: TGTGCCAGCAGTTTGGGGCAGGATGCAGCCCACCCATTTTTC

size: -
D: TRBD1
J: TRBJ2-3
V: TRBV5-1
CDR3: CASSLDRGPDTQYF
DNA: TGCGCCAGCAGCCTGGACAGGGGGCCAGATACGCAGTATTTT

size: -
D: TRBD2
J: TRBJ2-2
V: TRBV3-1/TRBV3-2
CDR3: CASSQPGLGWDGELFF
DNA: TGTGCCAGCAGCCAACCGGGACTAGGGTGGGACGGGGAGCTGTTTTTT

size: few
D: -
J: TRBJ2-7
V: TRBV5-1
CDR3: CASSLGSLSSYEQYF
DNA: TGCGCCAGCAGCTTGGGAAGCCTGTCGTCCTACGAGCAGTACTTC

size: -
D: -
J: TRBJ1-1
V: TRBV6-1
CDR3: CASSYRVVNTEAFF
DNA: TGTGCCAGCAGTTATCGAGTGGTGAACACTGAAGCTTTCTTT

size: once
D: -
J: TRBJ1-3
V: TRBV19
CDR3: CASSDSGSGNTIYF
DNA: TGTGCCAGTAGCGACTCGGGGTCTGGAAACACCATATATTTT

size: -
D: -
J: TRBJ2-7
V: TRBV7-9
CDR3: CASSLLNEQYF
DNA: TGTGCCAGCAGCTTGTTAAACGAGCAGTACTTC

size: -
D: TRBD1
J: TRBJ2-7
V: TRBV3-1/TRBV3-2
CDR3: CASSQTGTGTYEQYF
DNA: TGTGCCAGCAGCCAAACCGGGACAGGGACCTACGAGCAGTACTTC

size: -
D: -
J: TRBJ2-6
V: TRBV11-3
CDR3: CASSFGGSLNSGANVLTF
DNA: TGTGCCAGCAGCTTTGGGGGCAGCCTAAACTCTGGGGCCAACGTCCTGACTTTC

size: -
D: -
J: TRBJ2-1
V: TRBV6-1
CDR3: CASSARFLTESSYNEQFF
DNA: TGTGCCAGCAGTGCCCGTTTTTTGACAGAAAGCTCCTACAATGAGCAGTTCTTC

size: -
D: TRBD1
J: TRBJ2-1
V: TRBV5-1
CDR3: CASRPRTGEGEQFF
DNA: TGCGCCAGCAGGCCTAGGACAGGGGAGGGTGAGCAGTTCTTC

size: -
D: -
J: TRBJ2-2
V: TRBV28
CDR3: CASSSNTGELFF
DNA: TGTGCCAGCAGTTCAAACACCGGGGAGCTGTTTTTT

size: -
D: -
J: TRBJ1-1
V: TRBV7-2
CDR3: CASTIPPREAFF
DNA: TGTGCCAGCACCATCCCTCCCAGGGAAGCTTTCTTT

size: -
D: -
J: TRBJ2-1
V: TRBV12-3/TRBV12-4
CDR3: CASSLVAGNEQFF
DNA: TGTGCCAGCAGTTTAGTTGCGGGGAATGAGCAGTTCTTC

size: -
D: TRBD1
J: TRBJ1-5
V: TRBV6-5
CDR3: CASRMTGGDLQPQHF
DNA: TGTGCCAGCAGGATGACAGGGGGCGATTTACAGCCCCAGCATTTT

size: once
D: -
J: TRBJ2-6
V: TRBV27
CDR3: CASSFLQGSGANVLTF
DNA: TGTGCCAGCAGTTTCCTCCAGGGTTCTGGGGCCAACGTCCTGACTTTC

size: -
D: TRBD2
J: TRBJ2-1
V: TRBV4-3
CDR3: CASSQDGRGDNNEQFF
DNA: TGCGCCAGCAGCCAAGATGGGCGGGGGGACAACAATGAGCAGTTCTTC